Described below is a single TCR beta chain sequence and its context. The data are from a study of shared clonotypes between healthy human individuals. This CDR3 comprises 12 residues. Trimming left V 1 base short and J 6 bases short, with 6 bases between. Germline CDR1 is SGHNT and CDR2 is YENEEA. Sequencing was performed with immunoSEQ multiplex PCR; in TCRdb, only in-frame clones are kept and a portion is missing. The table lists hundreds of thousands of clones, around 73% of them singletons. V gene TRBV11-3 combines with J gene TRBJ1-2, with D unresolved. The material sequenced was memory CD4+ T cells sorted from blood. Regarding subset: CD45RA-negative fraction. This clonotype originated in a woman aged 25 to 45 in good health. CDR3 protein: CASSLGFHGYTF. CDR3 nucleotides: TGTGCCAGCAGCTTAGGGTTCCATGGCTACACCTTC.